This TCR beta chain was sequenced for a study of T cell clonality in common variable immunodeficiency. This clone was detected ten times or more. Sequencing ends 3 residues short of the CDR3 end; the germline J gene provides the rest. Assay: immunoSEQ multiplex PCR; the TCRdb copy retains only in-frame clones and omits some. The sample is made up of around 34,000 clones, none counted only once. Germline V lookup: CDR1 DFQATT, CDR2 SNEGSKA (reference sequence). The CDR3 runs 16 residues. V lost 0 bases, J lost 4 bases, and 8 bases stayed unmatched. This sequence was found in a person between 18 and 70 years old in good health. The sample comprised peripheral blood mononuclear cells. The chain is built from TRBV20-1 and TRBJ2-7; 11 nucleotides align to TRBD1. CDR3 amino acids: CSARDLRDRGSYEQYF. Incomplete CDR3 DNA: TGCAGTGCTAGAGACCTCCGGGACAGGGGGTCGTACGAG.